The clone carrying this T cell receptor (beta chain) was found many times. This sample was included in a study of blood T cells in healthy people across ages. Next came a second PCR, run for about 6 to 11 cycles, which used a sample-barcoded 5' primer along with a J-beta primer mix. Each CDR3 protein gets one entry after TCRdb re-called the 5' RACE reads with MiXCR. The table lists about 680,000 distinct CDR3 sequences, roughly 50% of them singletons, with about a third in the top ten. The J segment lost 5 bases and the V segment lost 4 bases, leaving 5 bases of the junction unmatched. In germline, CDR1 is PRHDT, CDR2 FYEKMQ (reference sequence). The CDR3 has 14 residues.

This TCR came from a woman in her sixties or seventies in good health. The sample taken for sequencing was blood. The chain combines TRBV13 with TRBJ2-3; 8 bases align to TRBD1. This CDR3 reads CASSSDRVGDTQYF. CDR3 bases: TGTGCCAGCAGCTCGGACAGGGTAGGAGATACGCAGTATTTT. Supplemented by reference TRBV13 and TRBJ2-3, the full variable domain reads AAGVIQSPRHLIKEKRETATLKCYPIPRHDTVYWYQQGPGQDPQFLISFYEKMQSDKGSIPDRFSAQQFSDYHSELNMSSLELGDSALYFCASSSDRVGDTQYFGPGTRLTVL.